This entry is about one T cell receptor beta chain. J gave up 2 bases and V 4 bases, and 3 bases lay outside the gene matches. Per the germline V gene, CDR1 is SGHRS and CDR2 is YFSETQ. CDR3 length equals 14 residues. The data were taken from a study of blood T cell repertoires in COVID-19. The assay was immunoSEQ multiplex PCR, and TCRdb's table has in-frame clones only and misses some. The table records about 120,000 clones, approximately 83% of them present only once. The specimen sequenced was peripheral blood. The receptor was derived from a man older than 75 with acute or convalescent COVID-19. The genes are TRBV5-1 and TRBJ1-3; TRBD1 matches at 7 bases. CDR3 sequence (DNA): TGCGCCAGCAGCGACAGGGCGGCTGGAAACACCATATATTTT. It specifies CASSDRAAGNTIYF.